This is a list of T cell receptor beta chains from one sample in a study of cytomegalovirus exposure and HLA in healthy donors. Measured with immunoSEQ multiplex PCR; TCRdb has only the in-frame clones, and not every one. This sample has approximately 150,000 clones; around 90% occur once, and the top ten carry 4.5% to 5.5%. The sequenced sample was PBMCs. The source is a man aged 18-30 years in good health and CMV-seropositive. Each CDR3 is given with its conserved first and last residue. Each record gives: J gene, V gene, CDR3 protein.

>TRBJ2-1|TRBV18
CASSPRLAGGDEQFF
>TRBJ1-5|TRBV5-1
CASRTDSNQPQHF
>TRBJ2-3|TRBV6-5
CASSYSGGSHTQYF
>TRBJ1-3|TRBV6-6
CASSYSGAGNTIYF
>TRBJ2-3|TRBV2
CASNRIAKDTQYF
>TRBJ1-2|TRBV7-9
CASSNRDRESDGYTF
>TRBJ2-7|TRBV11-1
CASSSEPGSSYEQYF
>TRBJ2-7|TRBV9
CASSVGGAAGSYEQYF
>TRBJ2-1|TRBV9
CASSVAQTGREQFF
>TRBJ1-2|TRBV7-8
CASSPRVGSFGYTF
>TRBJ1-2|TRBV9
CASSAAAGQGNYGYTF
>TRBJ2-7|TRBV5-4
CASSQKGKVHEQYF
>TRBJ2-2|TRBV5-1
CASSLETPGELFF
>TRBJ1-4|TRBV5-1
CASSLGEGATNEKLFF
>TRBJ1-5|TRBV2
CASSEGRSQPQHF
>TRBJ2-7|TRBV7-2
CASSTRSGSGEQYF
>TRBJ2-2|TRBV30
CAWSVEGARYTGELFF
>TRBJ2-1|TRBV7-9
CASSLVAGPHYNEQFF
>TRBJ1-5|TRBV28
CASSLAQGPNQPQHF
>TRBJ1-1|TRBV11-3
CASSTRDQGDAAFF
>TRBJ2-3|TRBV6-5
CASSPEDRLTDTQYF
>TRBJ1-5|TRBV18
CASSLRGDREPQHF
>TRBJ2-7|TRBV6-1
CASSEALLEQYF
>TRBJ1-5|TRBV7-6
CASSLASDQPQHF
>TRBJ2-2|TRBV5-4
CASSFTGGKTGELFF
>TRBJ1-1|TRBV10-1
CASSDGGTNTEAFF
>TRBJ2-7|TRBV27
CASSPIPQREFSEQYF
>TRBJ2-1|TRBV27
CASSLGDPGGPEQFF
>TRBJ1-2|TRBV25-1
CASSEWDRGPGRYGYTF
>TRBJ1-2|TRBV19
CASSSRGYDYGYTF
>TRBJ2-2|TRBV5-4
CASSWRDRDTGELFF
>TRBJ2-2|TRBV30
CATSRTGGIGELFF
>TRBJ2-3|TRBV5-1
CASSLSRQGAADTQYF
>TRBJ2-7|TRBV15
CATSRDDVGGTEQYF
>TRBJ2-3|TRBV2
CASSGGLAATDTQYF
>TRBJ1-4|TRBV6-1
CASSELGGTNEKLFF
>TRBJ1-2|TRBV28
CASSFISRQQTIANYGYTF
>TRBJ2-3|TRBV6-1
CASSLFRGTDTQYF
>TRBJ2-2|TRBV29-1
CSAVQGTGELFF
>TRBJ2-2|TRBV10-1
CASSEVAGGDTGELFF